Below, 9 T cell receptor beta chains from the same sample are listed, as sequenced in a study of PD-1 blockade in classical Hodgkin lymphoma. Time point indicated: cycle 4 day 1 (C4D1), after 5 to 7 weeks of nivolumab. All the patients suffered relapse after autologous stem cell transplantation, and brentuximab vedotin exposure differed. Magnetic negative selection was used to purify CD4+ T cells from PBMCs that had been thawed. Sequencing was performed with immunoSEQ multiplex PCR; in TCRdb, only in-frame clones are kept and a portion is missing. The sample lists 4,000 to 5,000 clones; approximately 80% were seen once. Sequencing was performed on CD4+ T cells from blood, taken before the fourth cycle of nivolumab. Receptor source: a human donor with classical Hodgkin lymphoma.

The CDR3 here is CAISTADNQPQHF. DNA for the CDR3: TGTGCCATCAGTACAGCTGACAATCAGCCCCAGCATTTT. The chain links TRBV10-3 to TRBJ1-5; D unclear. CDR1 is ENHRY, CDR2 SYGVKD, per germline. V dropped 5 bases and J dropped 3 bases, with 8 bases sitting between them. The CDR3 is 13 residues long.

The genes are TRBV28 and TRBJ2-2; D is possibly TRBD1 or TRBD2 (6 bases each). This CDR3 spans 15 amino acids. Trimming removed 3 bases from V and 5 bases from J, with 13 bases in between. The germline V gene has CDR1 MDHEN and CDR2 SYDVKM. The CDR3 nucleotides read TGTGCCAGCAGTTTTTCGGGGGCGAGGACCGGGGAGCTGTTTTTT. As protein: CASSFSGARTGELFF. Complete variable domain (other parts from reference TRBV28 and TRBJ2-2): DVKVTQSSRYLVKRTGEKVFLECVQDMDHENMFWYRQDPGLGLRLIYFSYDVKMKEKGDIPEGYSVSREKKERFSLILESASTNQTSMYLCASSFSGARTGELFFGEGSRLTVL.

This clone was found a few times. The chain has TRBV18 and TRBJ1-6; 10 nucleotides align to TRBD1. With V trimmed by 3 bases and J by 9 bases, 5 bases remained unmatched. This CDR3 has 15 residues. CDR1 is KGHSH, CDR2 LQKENI, per germline. Here the CDR3 DNA reads TGTGCCAGCTCACCTGGACAGGGGGTAGTTTCACCCCTCCACTTT. Translated, it gives CASSPGQGVVSPLHF.

The chain combines TRBV27 with TRBJ1-2; 7 bases are a match to TRBD1. The CDR3 is 18 residues long. Germline CDR1 and CDR2: MNHEY and SMNVEV (reference sequence). Trimming at V came to 1 base and at J to 4 bases, leaving 15 bases not matched to a gene. The CDR3 region has the DNA TGTGCCAGCAGTTTATTTGGTACGTGGACAGGACCTCCCTATGGCTACACCTTC. Amino acids: CASSLFGTWTGPPYGYTF.

The chain employs TRBV7-2 and TRBJ1-6; D not resolved. The V gene lost 2 bases and the J gene lost 3 bases, with 2 bases spanning the gap. CDR1 and CDR2 from the germline V gene are SGHTA and FQGNSA. The CDR3 is 13 amino acids. The chain's CDR3 is CASSLYYNSPLHF. CDR3 in DNA: TGTGCCAGCAGCTTATACTATAATTCACCCCTCCACTTT.

A few counts support this clone. V and J are TRBV7-2 and TRBJ1-5; 7 bases are shared with TRBD1. This CDR3 is built from 19 residues. V lost 2 bases and J lost 0; bases outside the gene matches: 13. Germline lookup yields CDR1 SGHTA and CDR2 FQGNSA. The CDR3 protein is CASSLRGPGASYSNQPQHF. The CDR3 coding sequence is TGTGCCAGCAGCTTAAGGGGGCCCGGGGCTTCCTATAGCAATCAGCCCCAGCATTTT.

Only a few counts were recorded for this clone. The chain recombines TRBV11-2 with TRBJ1-5; maybe TRBD1 (6 bases). CDR1 and CDR2 from the germline V gene are SGHAT and FQNNGV. This CDR3 spans 14 amino acids. The V end was cut by 1 base, the J end by 6 bases, with 10 bases between. CDR3 sequence: CASSLAGVGQPQHF. The DNA of the CDR3 is TGTGCCAGCAGCTTAGCAGGGGTAGGTCAGCCCCAGCATTTT. The entire variable domain, with the rest obtained from reference TRBV11-2 and TRBJ1-5, is as follows: EAGVAQSPRYKIIEKRQSVAFWCNPISGHATLYWYQQILGQGPKLLIQFQNNGVVDDSQLPKDRFSAERLKGVDSTLKIQPAKLEDSAVYLCASSLAGVGQPQHFGDGTRLSIL.

This rearrangement joins TRBV15 to TRBJ1-2; D is uncertain. The CDR3 covers 12 residues. The germline V gene encodes CDR1 LNHNV and CDR2 YYDKDF (reference sequence). Trimming cost V 4 bases and J 8 bases, with 11 bases left between them. CDR3 residues: CATSNAHWGYTF. CDR3 DNA sequence: TGTGCCACCAGCAATGCCCATTGGGGCTACACCTTC.

This clone has only a few counts. The V and J genes are TRBV5-5 and TRBJ2-1; 12 bases match TRBD2. The CDR3 runs 16 residues. V was pared by 3 bases and J by 7 bases, with 8 bases of the junction left unmatched. The germline CDR1 and CDR2 sequences are SGHKS and YYEKEE (reference sequence). CDR3 residues: CASSSSSGGARNEQFF. The DNA for the CDR3 is TGTGCCAGCAGCTCCTCTAGCGGGGGGGCGAGAAATGAGCAGTTCTTC.